The T cell receptor (beta chain) under discussion was sequenced for a study of beta chain features in type 1 diabetes. At the level of the study: Age, gender, cell numbers and subset yield matched between patients and controls.

CDR3 length: 14 amino acids. Germline CDR1 reads MNHEY; CDR2 reads SVGAGI. V was cut by 6 bases and J by 10 bases, with 16 bases left in between. This clone occurred a few times. The antigen remains unidentified. Since all of the isolated RNA was reverse transcribed, expressed TCRB transcripts were what got sequenced. TCRdb's copy holds only in-frame clones and misses some; the assay was immunoSEQ multiplex PCR. The table lists 300,000 to 350,000 clones, over 7% of them singletons. Study observations and caveats: People with Type 1 diabetes carried modestly yet significantly shorter TCRB CDR3s in all four CD4+ subsets. Healthy donors had naive, central memory and Treg TCRB repertoires that appeared less similar than those seen among patients.

This chain joins TRBV6-5 and TRBJ1-6, with no clear D. Sequenced material: central memory CD4+ T cells from blood. This clonotype was sampled from a man aged 25 to 40 with type 1 diabetes. The CDR3: CASSTVGSRSPLHF. CDR3 sequence (DNA): TGTGCCAGCAGCACGGTAGGGTCGAGGTCACCCCTCCACTTT.